This TCR beta chain was observed in a study of blood T cell repertoires in COVID-19. Study background: Samples taken during acute and convalescent COVID-19 were collected in the United States, Italy and Spain.

Study processing details: Scientists estimated how many nucleated cells there were by amplifying reference gene primers. Assay used: immunoSEQ multiplex PCR; TCRdb lists only in-frame clones, some missing. The DNA gave D and trimming, while V, J and clone size come from that table. The repertoire holds 65,000 to 70,000 clones, with about 91% as singletons. The CDR3 is 13 residues long. Looked up from germline, CDR1 is SQVTM and CDR2 is ANQGSEA. V shed 1 base and J 4 bases; nucleotides not matched to a gene: 2. This clonotype originated in a human donor with active COVID-19. The donor label of this sample is uncertain. The chain is built from TRBV29-1 and TRBJ1-2; 8 bases fit TRBD1. What was sequenced was peripheral blood. The CDR3 loop reads CSVEAGGAYGYTF. CDR3 bases: TGCAGCGTTGAAGCAGGGGGCGCCTATGGCTACACCTTC.